This T cell receptor beta chain was profiled in a study of CD8+CD57+ T cells in acquired aplastic anemia. Study as a whole: An average of roughly 2.9 ug of DNA was obtained from sorted CD4+ and CD8+ cells.

As for this clonotype: Its specificity is unknown.

V trimming: 1 base; J trimming: 1 base; junction bases outside the gene matches: 2. Germline V gene sequence: CDR1 SEHNR, CDR2 FQNEAQ (reference sequence). The CDR3 sequence is 15 residues long. Genomic DNA was employed as the template in profiling TCR beta VDJ and CDR3. Via MiXCR, TCRdb re-called the reads, giving one row per CDR3 protein. The sample lists about 200,000 distinct CDR3 sequences, over 55% occurring once. Findings and limits, study-wide: The number of CD8+ CDR3 sequences shared by patients and controls was approximately 30.

Sequencing was done on patients that had shown CD8+CD57+ cell expansion by flow cytometry. All patients were therapy-naive when blood was sampled. The sample comprised sorted CD4+, CD8+, or CD8+CD57+ T cells (not recorded which) from PBMCs. This rearrangement joins TRBV7-9 to TRBJ1-1; 8 nucleotides align to TRBD1. This receptor was identified in a human donor with aplastic anemia. The CDR3: CASSLGDRTNTEAFF. DNA for the CDR3: TGTGCCAGCAGCTTAGGGGACAGGACGAACACTGAAGCTTTCTTT.